These T cell receptor beta chains were read from a single sample in a study of spatial heterogeneity in lung cancer. TCRdb itself ran the 5' RACE reads through MiXCR, one entry per CDR3 protein. The data contain 15,000 to 20,000 distinct CDR3 sequences, 6% to 7.5% of them singletons. The material sequenced was lung tumor tissue, taken at surgery. The receptors were gathered from a female donor with early-stage non-small cell lung cancer. CDR3s include the opening cysteine and the closing phenylalanine or tryptophan. The D gene is left open where the match is weak. Size values are once, few and many counts, or a class for expanded clones, and some rows have none.

j_call d_call clone_size v_call cdr3_aa cdr3_nt
TRBJ2-1 TRBD2 . TRBV5-4 CASNGLAGGRGSYNEQFF TGTGCCAGCAACGGACTAGCGGGGGGGCGAGGGAGTTACAATGAGCAGTTCTTC
TRBJ2-2 . . TRBV18 CASSPGVNTGELFF TGTGCCAGCTCACCAGGGGTGAACACCGGGGAGCTGTTTTTT
TRBJ2-5 TRBD2 many TRBV9 CASSAPLAGQETQYF TGTGCCAGCAGCGCCCCCCTAGCGGGCCAAGAGACCCAGTACTTC
TRBJ2-3 . medium-sized TRBV13 CASSLGGGSSDTQYF TGTGCCAGCAGCTTAGGCGGGGGCTCTTCGGATACGCAGTATTTT
TRBJ2-1 TRBD2 . TRBV12-3/TRBV12-4 CASSPTSGANNEQFF TGTGCCAGCAGTCCTACTAGCGGGGCTAACAATGAGCAGTTCTTC
TRBJ2-5 TRBD1 many TRBV20-1 CSAREARQGGETQYF TGCAGTGCTCGAGAGGCACGACAGGGCGGAGAGACCCAGTACTTC
TRBJ1-3 . . TRBV28 CASSPLKSGNTIYF TGTGCCAGCAGCCCCCTTAAGTCTGGAAACACCATATATTTT
TRBJ2-5 TRBD1 medium-sized TRBV7-2 CASSLIGQGVGGETQYF TGTGCCAGCAGCTTAATCGGACAGGGAGTTGGCGGTGAGACCCAGTACTTC
TRBJ1-4 . many TRBV10-3 CAIRGQTNEKLFF TGTGCCATCAGAGGACAGACAAATGAAAAACTGTTTTTT
TRBJ2-7 TRBD1 few TRBV7-6 CASSSRPPGQGANEQYF TGTGCCAGCAGCTCCCGCCCCCCGGGACAGGGGGCAAACGAGCAGTACTTC
TRBJ2-3 . many TRBV7-2 CASILTGRDTQYF TGTGCCAGCATTCTCACAGGGCGGGATACGCAGTATTTT
TRBJ1-3 . . TRBV14 CASSQVGVSGNTIYF TGTGCCAGCAGCCAAGTGGGGGTCTCTGGAAACACCATATATTTT
TRBJ2-3 TRBD2 medium-sized TRBV9 CASSVDVGGFTDTQYF TGTGCCAGCAGCGTAGATGTGGGGGGGTTCACAGATACGCAGTATTTT
TRBJ2-1 TRBD2 many TRBV12-3/TRBV12-4 CASSLRTSGSYNEQFF TGTGCCAGCAGTTTAAGGACTAGCGGCTCCTACAATGAGCAGTTCTTC
TRBJ2-7 . medium-sized TRBV6-5 CASSYGGKQGSEQYF TGTGCCAGCAGTTACGGGGGGAAACAGGGATCCGAGCAGTACTTC
TRBJ2-2 . many TRBV3-1 CASSQDTGSNTGELFF TGTGCCAGCAGCCAAGACACAGGGTCGAACACCGGGGAGCTGTTTTTT
TRBJ1-2 . many TRBV27 CASSFAAGAGGYTF TGTGCCAGCAGTTTCGCGGCGGGGGCCGGCGGCTACACCTTC
TRBJ1-3 . many TRBV27 CASSSRASGNTIYF TGTGCCAGCAGTTCCAGGGCCTCTGGAAACACCATATATTTT
TRBJ2-7 TRBD2 many TRBV6-2/TRBV6-3 CASLQPRGVYEQYF TGTGCCAGCCTACAACCACGGGGGGTCTACGAGCAGTACTTC
TRBJ2-6 . many TRBV7-9 CASSLGGLSSGANVLTF TGTGCCAGCAGCTTAGGGGGCTTGAGCTCTGGGGCCAACGTCCTGACTTTC
TRBJ2-5 TRBD1 . TRBV6-5 CASRSAGGNQETQYF TGTGCCAGCAGGAGCGCAGGGGGAAATCAAGAGACCCAGTACTTC
TRBJ1-2 . . TRBV7-9 CASSLGGDNYGYTF TGTGCCAGCAGCTTAGGCGGGGACAACTATGGCTACACCTTC
TRBJ2-7 TRBD1 many TRBV27 CASSTGGHEQYF TGTGCCAGCAGTACAGGGGGCCACGAGCAGTACTTC
TRBJ1-1 . once TRBV15 CATINTNANTEAFF TGTGCCACAATCAACACCAACGCGAACACTGAAGCTTTCTTT
TRBJ2-3 . . TRBV7-3 CASSLIAATDTQYF TGTGCCAGCAGCTTAATTGCGGCCACAGATACGCAGTATTTT
TRBJ1-1 . many TRBV6-5 CASRTGNTEAFF TGTGCCAGCAGGACAGGGAACACTGAAGCTTTCTTT
TRBJ1-5 TRBD1 many TRBV6-6 CASSYLQGQPQHF TGTGCCAGCAGTTACTTACAGGGGCAGCCCCAGCATTTT
TRBJ1-3 TRBD1 medium-sized TRBV3-1 CASSQTGGEWGNTIYF TGTGCCAGCAGTCAAACAGGGGGCGAGTGGGGAAACACCATATATTTT
TRBJ1-2 . many TRBV20-1 CSAHTRAMDYGYTF TGCAGTGCTCATACTCGGGCCATGGACTATGGCTACACCTTC